This TCR beta chain was observed in a study of T cells in Graves' hyperthyroidism and ophthalmopathy. TCR beta CDR3 regions were amplified from RNA. Carried out on the TCR CDR3, a first-round RT-PCR used the HTBI primer set. One entry per CDR3 protein results from TCRdb running MiXCR on the multiplex PCR reads. The table includes roughly 840,000 distinct CDR3 sequences, over 35% detected once. The V gene lost 5 bases and the J gene lost 1 base, with 11 bases spanning the gap. This CDR3 has 15 amino acids. Thyroid ultrasound, orbital computed tomography, clinical symptoms, and serum thyroxine and TRAb underpinned diagnoses.

This clonotype originated in a man aged 18 to 30 with Graves' hyperthyroidism. This sequence joins TRBV12-3 or TRBV12-4 and TRBJ2-2; D remains unclear. Sequencing input: blood. This CDR3 reads CASSDPDGNTGELFF. CDR3 nucleotides: TGTGCCAGCAGTGACCCGGACGGGAACACCGGGGAGCTGTTTTTT.